A selection of T cell receptor beta chains follows, all from one sample in a study of shared clonotypes between healthy human individuals. Measured with immunoSEQ multiplex PCR; TCRdb has only the in-frame clones, and not every one. This table holds 2 million to 2.5 million clones, around 95% found once. Sequencing was carried out using naive CD4+ T cells sorted from blood. These receptors were taken from a man aged 18-30 years in good health. Each CDR3 is given with its conserved first and last residue. The size field is filled for only some rows; it gives once, few, many or a size class.

TRBV2	few	TRBJ1-6	CASRETVINSPLHF
TRBV7-2	once	TRBJ2-4	CASSLLPRYIQYF
TRBV5-4	.	TRBJ1-6	CASSLDPSTNSSPLHF
TRBV2	.	TRBJ2-7	CASTELGDRVSYEQYF
TRBV6-6	once	TRBJ2-1	CASSPVVDNEQFF
TRBV6-5	.	TRBJ2-1	CASTPAGQGNNEQFF
TRBV7-2	.	TRBJ1-6	CASRLGASRYNSPLHF
TRBV19	.	TRBJ1-6	CASSRQNNNSPLHF
TRBV19	.	TRBJ1-3	CASYSGTTGNTIYF
TRBV30	.	TRBJ2-5	CALTRTSGTETQYF
TRBV9	.	TRBJ1-1	CASSGRPRGRGTEAFF
TRBV6-1	.	TRBJ2-7	CASSFLSHAEQYF
TRBV27	once	TRBJ1-4	CASSFVVGTGISENEKLFF
TRBV5-5	.	TRBJ1-6	CASSLDRETPLHF
TRBV18	.	TRBJ1-2	CASSLTTLGGDYGYTF
TRBV2	.	TRBJ1-4	CASSETGTENEKLFF
TRBV6-5	.	TRBJ2-5	CASRRNYAVFETQYF
TRBV2	.	TRBJ2-3	CASSEQRWDTQYF
TRBV10-3	.	TRBJ2-1	CAIGGGLAGGGEQFF
TRBV5-1	.	TRBJ2-2	CASSTTAGDAGELFF
TRBV13	.	TRBJ2-2	CASSHKTGTGTGELFF
TRBV18	.	TRBJ1-2	CASSPNSLMDYGYTF
TRBV6-5	.	TRBJ1-5	CASSRTGGYQPQHF
TRBV30	once	TRBJ2-6	CAWSFARQGSVLTF
TRBV7-9	.	TRBJ2-3	CASSSIPSREGWGTQYF
TRBV16	.	TRBJ2-7	CASSRDRGHYEQYF
TRBV12-5	.	TRBJ2-3	CASGFGQGPASTDTQYF
TRBV9	.	TRBJ1-4	CASSAEGTGSEKLFF
TRBV5-1	once	TRBJ2-5	CASSLDIGEWETQYF
TRBV6-1	.	TRBJ2-7	CASREARSMGQYF
TRBV5-1	.	TRBJ1-4	CASSDVTGSQSELFF
TRBV11-2	.	TRBJ2-7	CASSLKGDEQYF
TRBV6-4	.	TRBJ1-1	CASREQRNTEAFF
TRBV7-2	.	TRBJ1-2	CASSLARVTLYGYTF
TRBV7-3	.	TRBJ1-1	CASSLRNSNTEAFF
TRBV5-1	.	TRBJ2-1	CASSSIAGQGNNEQFF
TRBV18	.	TRBJ2-7	CASSPRDGSYEQYF
TRBV7-9	.	TRBJ2-3	CASISSGGAPDTQYF
TRBV7-9	.	TRBJ2-7	CASSLANVDEQYF
TRBV9	.	TRBJ2-2	CASSVWGGANTGELFF
TRBV25-1	.	TRBJ2-5	CASSELDRSQETQYF
TRBV30	once	TRBJ1-4	CAWNGPGGSEKLFF
TRBV19	.	TRBJ1-6	CASSIVGRNNSPLHF
TRBV10-2	.	TRBJ2-5	CASNEGRGETQYF
TRBV7-8	.	TRBJ2-7	CASSSTGGPYEQYF
TRBV2	.	TRBJ2-1	CASSGRGGGSEQFF
TRBV5-1	.	TRBJ1-1	CASSFGDRGHTEAFF
TRBV6-5	.	TRBJ2-4	CASSPRRGEGNIQYF
TRBV11-2	.	TRBJ2-7	CASSFSYGTSDYEQYF
TRBV18	.	TRBJ1-5	CASSPGQGEPQHF
TRBV10-2	once	TRBJ2-1	CASTRASGDGNEQFF
TRBV7-2	.	TRBJ1-2	CASSREVNYGYTF
TRBV7-2	.	TRBJ2-7	CASSFFPEPEQYF
TRBV11-2	.	TRBJ2-2	CASSLDHPLAGPGELFF
TRBV18	.	TRBJ2-7	CASSPPTGFPYEQYF
TRBV28	.	TRBJ2-6	CASSLFATSGANVLTF
TRBV5-8	.	TRBJ1-4	CASSLGFSTTNEKLFF
TRBV5-1	.	TRBJ1-3	CASSLGGRNSGNTIYF
TRBV19	.	TRBJ1-4	CASSIWGGKDEKLFF
TRBV2	.	TRBJ2-1	CASSVSAHEQFF